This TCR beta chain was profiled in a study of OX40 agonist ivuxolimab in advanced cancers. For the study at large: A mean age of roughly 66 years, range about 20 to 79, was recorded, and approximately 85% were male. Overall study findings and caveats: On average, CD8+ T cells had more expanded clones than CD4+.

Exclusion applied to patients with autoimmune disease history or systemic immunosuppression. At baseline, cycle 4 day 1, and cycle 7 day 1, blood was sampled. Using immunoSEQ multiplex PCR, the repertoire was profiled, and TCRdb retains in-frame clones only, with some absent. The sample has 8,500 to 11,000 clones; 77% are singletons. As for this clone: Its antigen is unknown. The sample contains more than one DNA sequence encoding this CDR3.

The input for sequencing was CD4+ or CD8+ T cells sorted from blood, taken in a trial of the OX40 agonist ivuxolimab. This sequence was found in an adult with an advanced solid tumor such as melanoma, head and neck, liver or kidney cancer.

The CDR3 bases are TGTGCCAGCAGTTATAACGGGGCCTACAATGAGCAGTTCTTC. Amino acids: CASSYNGAYNEQFF. The chain carries TRBV6-6 and TRBJ2-1; D possibly corresponds to TRBD2 (5 bases). From germline, CDR1 is MNHNY and CDR2 SVGAGI (reference sequence). The V gene lost 3 bases and the J gene lost 2 bases, with 8 bases spanning the gap. The CDR3 is 14 residues long.